This T cell receptor (beta chain) was sequenced in a study of blood T cells in healthy people across ages. Next came a second PCR, run for 7 to 11 cycles, which used a sample-barcoded 5' primer along with a J-beta primer mix. TCRdb independently ran MiXCR on the 5' RACE reads; one entry per CDR3 protein. The sample has more than 600,000 distinct CDR3 sequences; 25% are singletons. The V gene's germline CDR1 is MNHEY and CDR2 SVGAGI. The CDR3 is made up of 15 amino acids. The V gene lost 2 bases and the J gene lost 3 bases, with 12 bases spanning the gap. These records were also assigned to another study, of T cells of mothers and their children. Per that paper: Inherited differences only slightly affect thymic shaping of TCR recombination output.

Sequencing was done on a sample of blood. This chain uses TRBV6-5 with TRBJ2-3, with D unresolved. The source of this sequence is a boy between 10 and 17 years old in good health. The CDR3, as DNA: TGTGCCAGCAGTTACAGGGAATCTGGAACAGATACGCAGTATTTT. As protein: CASSYRESGTDTQYF.